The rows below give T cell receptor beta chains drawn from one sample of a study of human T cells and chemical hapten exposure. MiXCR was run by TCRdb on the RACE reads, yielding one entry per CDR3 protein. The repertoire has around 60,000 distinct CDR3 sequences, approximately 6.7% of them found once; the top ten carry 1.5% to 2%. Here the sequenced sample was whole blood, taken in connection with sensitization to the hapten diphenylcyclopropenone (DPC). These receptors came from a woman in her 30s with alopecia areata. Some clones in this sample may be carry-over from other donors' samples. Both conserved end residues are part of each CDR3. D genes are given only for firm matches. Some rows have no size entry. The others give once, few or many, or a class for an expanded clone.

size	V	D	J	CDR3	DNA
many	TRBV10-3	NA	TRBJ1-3	CAISESEDSGNTIYF	TGTGCCATCAGTGAGTCAGAAGACTCTGGAAACACCATATATTTT
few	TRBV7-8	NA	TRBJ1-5	CASSSKGQIGNQPQHF	TGTGCCAGCAGCTCCAAGGGACAAATTGGCAATCAGCCCCAGCATTTT
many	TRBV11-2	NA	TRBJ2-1	CASSHYPAGNYNEQFF	TGTGCCAGCAGCCACTATCCAGCGGGCAACTACAATGAGCAGTTCTTC
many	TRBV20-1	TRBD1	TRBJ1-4	CSARVWDREATNEKLFF	TGCAGTGCTAGAGTGTGGGACAGGGAAGCAACTAATGAAAAACTGTTTTTT
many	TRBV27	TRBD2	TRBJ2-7	CASRYSGRPEQYF	TGTGCCAGCAGATATAGCGGGAGGCCCGAGCAGTACTTC
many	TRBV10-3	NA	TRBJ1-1	CAIRPRQGEAFF	TGTGCCATCAGACCCCGGCAGGGTGAAGCTTTCTTT
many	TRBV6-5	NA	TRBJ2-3	CASSYEGLRTDTQYF	TGTGCCAGCAGTTACGAGGGACTCCGAACAGATACGCAGTATTTT
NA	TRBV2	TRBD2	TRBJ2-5	CASSRGLAGETQYF	TGTGCCAGCAGTAGGGGACTAGCGGGTGAGACCCAGTACTTC
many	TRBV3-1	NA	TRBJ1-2	CASSQEGVYGYTF	TGTGCCAGCAGCCAAGAGGGAGTCTATGGCTACACCTTC
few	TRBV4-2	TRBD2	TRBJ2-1	CASSHGGGTSDDEQFF	TGTGCCAGCAGCCATGGGGGGGGGACTAGCGACGATGAGCAGTTCTTC
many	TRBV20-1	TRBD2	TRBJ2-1	CSPSGGGLSSYNEQFF	TGCAGTCCTTCGGGGGGGGGCCTCAGCTCCTACAATGAGCAGTTCTTC